This record covers a single T cell receptor (beta chain). The record originates from a study of T cells in Graves' hyperthyroidism and ophthalmopathy. Germline assignment: CDR1 KGHSH and CDR2 LQKENI. V lost 2 bases, J lost 0 bases, and 11 bases lay in between. CDR3 size: 16 residues. Amplification of TCR beta CDR3 regions was performed using RNA transcripts as template. The study used the HTBI primer set for a first-round RT-PCR of the TCR CDR3. Using its own MiXCR run on the multiplex PCR reads, TCRdb lists one record per CDR3 protein. The repertoire has about 500,000 distinct CDR3 sequences, approximately 14% of them found once; the top ten carry 15% to 20%.

The source material was blood. This sequence originates from a woman younger than 30 with Graves' hyperthyroidism. The rearrangement joins TRBV18 to TRBJ1-5, with D perhaps TRBD1 (5 bases). This CDR3 reads CASSPGTGDSNQPQHF. DNA for the CDR3: TGTGCCAGCTCACCAGGGACGGGGGATAGCAATCAGCCCCAGCATTTT.